This TCR beta chain stems from a study of regulatory T cells in long-lasting Graves disease. Whole-study context: New Graves' disease cases had less than 3 months of antithyroid drugs. Whole-study results and caveats: Persistent patients shared more public clonotypes (roughly 2,800) than new patients (nearly 1,000).

Time point: newly diagnosed GD, antithyroid drugs for less than 3 months. PBMC-derived RNA was used for the TCR library. EDTA tubes received approximately 9 milliliters of collected peripheral blood. The V and J ends lost 4 bases and 2 bases respectively, with 15 bases between them. The CDR3 contains 14 residues. CDR1 and CDR2 (germline): DFQATT, SNEGSKA (reference sequence). In building TCR beta libraries, iRepertoire HTBI primers were used together with Arm-PCR of CDR3 regions. TCRdb used MiXCR to reprocess the multiplex PCR reads, holding one entry per CDR3 protein. The profile shows a few hundred thousand distinct CDR3 sequences, about 14% of them singletons. This clonotype was seen at least ten times. What it binds is unknown. These data also featured in a second study, about T cells in Graves' hyperthyroidism and ophthalmopathy.

This chain connects TRBV20-1 to TRBJ2-7; D gene unclear. The TCR sequence derives from a man aged 30-40 years with Graves disease. Sequencing was performed on peripheral blood mononuclear cells (PBMCs), taken at new diagnosis, from a patient treated with antithyroid drugs. Here the CDR3 DNA reads TGCAGTGCTAAAAGATCGAACAGTGCCTACGAGCAGTACTTC. It codes for CSAKRSNSAYEQYF.